The sequence of this T cell receptor beta chain was determined in a study of blood T cell repertoires in COVID-19. Germline CDR1 and CDR2: ENHRY and SYGVKD. The CDR3 is made up of 12 amino acids. V was cut by 10 bases and J by 1 base, with 10 bases left in between. TCRdb's table, derived via immunoSEQ multiplex PCR, lists solely in-frame clones and lacks some. The sample carries roughly 400,000 clones, approximately 91% recorded once. This receptor was identified in a woman between 18 and 30 years old who had been exposed to COVID-19. This chain connects TRBV10-3 to TRBJ2-5, with a weak D call TRBD1 (5 bases). Sequenced: PBMCs or T cells enriched from blood (not recorded which). CDR3 amino acids: CATQGFQETQYF. The CDR3, as DNA: TGTGCCACCCAGGGTTTCCAAGAGACCCAGTACTTC.